Below, 26 T cell receptor beta chains from the same sample are listed, as sequenced in a study of shared clonotypes between healthy human individuals. TCRdb's copy holds only in-frame clones and misses some; the assay was immunoSEQ multiplex PCR. The sample records 2.3 million or so clones, about 92% being singletons. Input material: naive CD4+ T cells from PBMCs. The sample's subset: CD45RA+ positively selected. The receptors originated from a man younger than 35 in good health. Some clones in this sample may be carry-over from other donors' samples.

This rearrangement joins TRBV7-2 to TRBJ2-5; D could derive from TRBD1 or TRBD2 (5 bases each). The germline CDR1 and CDR2 sequences are SGHTA and FQGNSA. The V end lost 5 bases, the J end lost 4 bases, and 20 bases lay between the germline ends. This CDR3 has 16 residues. The CDR3 here is CASSPPSSPGAETQYF. DNA for the CDR3: TGTGCCAGCAGCCCCCCTAGCTCCCCTGGGGCAGAGACCCAGTACTTC.

The chain joins TRBV28 to TRBJ2-7, with 8 bases lining up with TRBD1. The J segment lost 4 bases and the V segment lost 7 bases, leaving 9 bases of the junction unmatched. The CDR3 covers 14 residues. CDR1 is MDHEN and CDR2 is SYDVKM in the germline V gene. The CDR3 sequence: CASNPQGARYEQYF. In DNA form, the CDR3 reads TGTGCCAGCAATCCTCAGGGGGCGAGGTACGAGCAGTACTTC. The full variable domain, its missing parts supplied by reference TRBV28 and TRBJ2-7, is DVKVTQSSRYLVKRTGEKVFLECVQDMDHENMFWYRQDPGLGLRLIYFSYDVKMKEKGDIPEGYSVSREKKERFSLILESASTNQTSMYLCASNPQGARYEQYFGPGTRLTVT.

The chain employs TRBV28 and TRBJ1-5, with D hard to call. The germline V gene encodes CDR1 MDHEN and CDR2 SYDVKM. The CDR3 runs 17 residues. Deletions cut 1 base from V and 3 bases from J, with 16 bases between. This chain's CDR3 is CASSLYSVGRNNQPQHF. DNA of the CDR3: TGTGCCAGCAGTTTATATAGCGTAGGACGGAACAATCAGCCCCAGCATTTT.

The rearrangement joins TRBV6-6 to TRBJ2-5; D uncertain. V lost 8 bases, J lost 1 base, and 14 bases lay in between. This CDR3 spans 14 amino acids. CDR1 MNHNY and CDR2 SVGAGI come from the germline V gene (reference sequence). CDR3 DNA: TGTGCCAGCGGGTTATCCGGGCCCCAAGAGACCCAGTACTTC. Translated, it gives CASGLSGPQETQYF.

The chain is built from TRBV4-2 and TRBJ2-1; 7 bases are shared with TRBD2. This CDR3 is built from 16 residues. The germline V gene encodes CDR1 LGHNA and CDR2 YNFKEQ. Trimming took 2 bases from V and 0 from J; bases not matched to a gene: 4. For the CDR3, the DNA is TGTGCCAGCAGCCAAATTAAGCGGGACTCCTACAATGAGCAGTTCTTC. This encodes CASSQIKRDSYNEQFF.

The genes are TRBV2 and TRBJ2-5, with TRBD1 identical over 8 bases. Germline trimming cut 6 bases from V and 4 bases from J; bases unmatched to any gene: 7. Germline V gene lookup returns CDR1 SNHLY and CDR2 FYNNEI. CDR3 length: 14 amino acids. The CDR3 reads CASSRGLSAETQYF. The CDR3 nucleotides read TGTGCCAGCAGCAGGGGGCTTTCTGCAGAGACCCAGTACTTC.

The genes are TRBV9 and TRBJ1-1; no firm D call. The CDR3 contains 15 residues. Trimming cost V 0 bases and J 3 bases, with 12 bases left between them. Germline assignment: CDR1 SGDLS and CDR2 YYNGEE. CDR3: CASSVAVSAYTEAFF. CDR3 in DNA: TGTGCCAGCAGCGTAGCCGTCTCGGCTTACACTGAAGCTTTCTTT.

The chain couples TRBV19 to TRBJ1-4; no clear D gene. Germline-derived CDR1 and CDR2 are LNHDA and SQIVND (reference sequence). The V and J ends lost 7 bases and 2 bases respectively, with 14 bases between them. The CDR3 spans 15 residues. CDR3 region: CASIRSGGTNEKLFF. DNA of the CDR3: TGTGCCAGTATAAGATCCGGCGGGACTAATGAAAAACTGTTTTTT.

The J gene is TRBJ1-3, the V gene TRBV18, with D uncertain. Trimming removed 6 bases from V and 0 bases from J, with 18 bases in between. The CDR3 has 17 amino acids. The germline gives CDR1 KGHSH, CDR2 LQKENI. CDR3 loop: CASSGGASPGSGNTIYF. The CDR3 DNA reads as TGTGCCAGCTCCGGCGGCGCCTCCCCTGGCTCTGGAAACACCATATATTTT.

This chain uses TRBV6-1 with TRBJ2-3; 7 nucleotides line up with TRBD2. The CDR3 contains 17 residues. Germline V gene sequence: CDR1 MNHNS, CDR2 SASEGT. With 2 bases clipped from V and 9 bases from J, the junction kept 17 bases outside the gene matches. CDR3 protein: CASSEIWGGSRDGTQYF. DNA of the CDR3: TGTGCCAGCAGTGAAATTTGGGGCGGGAGTAGGGATGGCACGCAGTATTTT.

On this clone itself: Other nucleotide sequences in the sample specify the same CDR3. This sequence joins TRBV5-1 and TRBJ2-7; D call uncertain. Trimming pared 1 base from V and 0 bases from J, leaving 8 bases between. The CDR3 is 14 residues long. The V gene's germline CDR1 is SGHRS and CDR2 YFSETQ. The CDR3 region has the DNA TGCGCCAGCAGCTTGTCTTCCACCTCCTACGAGCAGTACTTC. Protein: CASSLSSTSYEQYF.

This chain links TRBV19 with TRBJ2-3, with 10 bases aligning to TRBD2. This CDR3 has 15 residues. Germline V gives CDR1 LNHDA, CDR2 SQIVND (reference sequence). The J segment lost 3 bases and the V segment lost 4 bases, leaving 4 bases of the junction unmatched. As DNA, the CDR3 is TGTGCCAGTAGTAGGACTAGCGGAGTAACAGATACGCAGTATTTT. Residues: CASSRTSGVTDTQYF.

The J gene is TRBJ2-7, the V gene TRBV11-2; 9 bases match TRBD1. The germline V gene encodes CDR1 SGHAT and CDR2 FQNNGV. CDR3 length: 15 amino acids. J lost 2 bases, V lost 2 bases, and 4 bases had no gene match. The CDR3 sequence is CASSLRGQGAYEQYF. CDR3 nucleotides: TGTGCCAGCAGCTTAAGGGGACAGGGCGCCTACGAGCAGTACTTC.

In its sample, this clone was seen once. The V and J genes are TRBV7-9 and TRBJ1-1; the match to TRBD1 covers 7 bases. Germline V gene lookup returns CDR1 SEHNR and CDR2 FQNEAQ (reference sequence). The trim removed 5 bases at V and 4 bases at J, leaving 7 bases unmatched. This CDR3 spans 14 amino acids. The DNA for the CDR3 is TGTGCCAGCAGCCCGGGGACAGTCTTCACTGAAGCTTTCTTT. It is translated as CASSPGTVFTEAFF.

The CDR3 DNA follows: TGTGCCAGCACTGGTGATCAAGAGACCCAGTACTTC. Translating gives CASTGDQETQYF. The rearrangement links TRBV2 to TRBJ2-5, with D unclear. Germline V lookup: CDR1 SNHLY, CDR2 FYNNEI. V shed 7 bases and J shed 2 bases, with 8 bases lying between them. The CDR3 is 12 residues long.

The chain uses TRBV11-2 and TRBJ1-4; TRBD1 matches at 10 bases. The V gene end was trimmed by 5 bases and the J gene end by 8 bases; junction bases not matched to a gene: 8. The V gene's germline CDR1 is SGHAT and CDR2 FQNNGV. This CDR3 contains 15 residues. Written as DNA, the CDR3 is TGTGCCAGCAGCCAGTGGACAGGGGGGAACGAAAAACTGTTTTTT. It translates to CASSQWTGGNEKLFF.

CDR3 sequence: CASSHLNMNTEAFF. The CDR3 coding sequence is TGTGCCAGCAGCCACCTTAACATGAACACTGAAGCTTTCTTT. The rearrangement links TRBV7-3 to TRBJ1-1, with D unresolved. CDR1 is SGHTA and CDR2 is FQGTGA in the germline V gene. Trimming cost V 5 bases and J 0 bases, with 10 bases left between them. The CDR3 runs 14 residues.

In the case of this clone: Other nucleotide sequences in the sample specify the same CDR3. The rearrangement uses TRBV28 and TRBJ1-4; D remains unclear. The germline gives CDR1 MDHEN, CDR2 SYDVKM. The CDR3 is made up of 12 amino acids. Trimming pared 6 bases from V and 0 bases from J, leaving 2 bases between. The CDR3 nucleotides are TGTGCCAGCAGCTCAACTAATGAAAAACTGTTTTTT. Amino acids: CASSSTNEKLFF.

The chain is built from TRBV28 and TRBJ2-7, with 11 bases aligning to TRBD1. Germline CDR1 reads MDHEN; CDR2 reads SYDVKM. J gave up 3 bases and V 5 bases, and 6 bases lay outside the gene matches. This CDR3 region has 15 residues. CDR3 sequence (DNA): TGTGCCAGCAGTGGGCCCGGGACAGGGGGCTACGAGCAGTACTTC. Residues: CASSGPGTGGYEQYF.

This clone was recorded once. This sequence joins TRBV6-6 and TRBJ1-1; D is undetermined. Trimming removed 0 bases from V and 6 bases from J, with 8 bases in between. CDR1 and CDR2 (germline): MNHNY, SVGAGI (reference sequence). This CDR3 is 13 amino acids long. The CDR3 coding sequence is TGTGCCAGCAGTTACTCGTCTATCGCTGAAGCTTTCTTT. This sequence encodes CASSYSSIAEAFF.

Only a few counts were recorded for this clone. Distinct nucleotide sequences in the sample also encode this CDR3. The chain has TRBV7-2 and TRBJ1-5; no firm D call. The germline V gene encodes CDR1 SGHTA and CDR2 FQGNSA. Between the trimmed V and J ends, which lost 1 base and 6 bases, there was a span of 7 bases. The CDR3 has 13 residues. The CDR3, as DNA: TGTGCCAGCAGCTTAGAAGATGGTCAGCCCCAGCATTTT. Amino acids: CASSLEDGQPQHF.

The J gene is TRBJ2-5, the V gene TRBV11-2, with D hard to call. There are 13 residues in the CDR3. Trimming removed 3 bases at V and 5 bases at J, with 10 bases between. From germline, CDR1 is SGHAT and CDR2 FQNNGV. The CDR3 nucleotides read TGTGCCAGCAGCTTTGGGATAGCCGAGACCCAGTACTTC. Amino acid sequence: CASSFGIAETQYF.

This sequence joins TRBV9 and TRBJ2-7; D remains unclear. V shed 0 bases and J shed 3 bases, with 16 bases lying between them. CDR3 length: 16 residues. CDR1 and CDR2 (germline): SGDLS, YYNGEE. The CDR3, as DNA: TGTGCCAGCAGCGTAGGTTCAGGAACGACCAACTACGAGCAGTACTTC. Amino acid sequence: CASSVGSGTTNYEQYF.

CDR3: CASSSFPDRVGNTIYF. DNA of the CDR3: TGTGCCAGCAGCTCATTTCCGGACAGGGTTGGAAACACCATATATTTT. The rearrangement uses TRBV7-8 and TRBJ1-3; 8 bases map to TRBD1. The CDR3 has 16 residues. CDR1 is SGHVS, CDR2 FQNEAQ, per germline. Losses at the gene ends were 4 bases for V and 3 bases for J; bases not matched to a gene: 8.

This chain uses TRBV6-1 with TRBJ2-5; D gene uncertain. V lost 3 bases and J lost 5, with 7 bases in between. CDR1 MNHNS and CDR2 SASEGT come from the germline V gene. The CDR3 loop spans 12 amino acids. The CDR3 sequence: CASSDQAETQYF. As DNA, the CDR3 is TGTGCCAGCAGTGATCAGGCTGAGACCCAGTACTTC.

The rearrangement uses TRBV10-3 and TRBJ2-3, with D maybe TRBD1 (5 bases). The V gene lost 3 bases and the J gene lost 1 base, with 11 bases spanning the gap. The CDR3 has 15 amino acids. In germline, CDR1 is ENHRY, CDR2 SYGVKD. In nucleotides, the CDR3 is TGTGCCATCAGTGAACAGGCGCAAGGCACAGATACGCAGTATTTT. It specifies CAISEQAQGTDTQYF.